Below, one T cell receptor (beta chain) is given with its context. As yet, its antigen is unknown. Clones were sequenced by immunoSEQ multiplex PCR, and TCRdb holds only the in-frame ones, with some missing. The table has around 27,000 clones, about 79% seen once. This specimen comes from a study of T cells in narcolepsy. The overall study: Donors had narcolepsy type 1 or type 2, or were healthy controls.

V lost 7 bases to trimming and J lost 5 bases; unmatched junction nucleotides: 14. CDR1 and CDR2 (germline): LNHDA, SQIVND (reference sequence). This CDR3 has 17 amino acids. General study results and limits: In some patient and control memory CD4+ samples, autoreactive clones were absent. Autoreactive HCRT-specific and TRIB2-specific clonotypes were marked in same-patient CSF-versus-blood CD4+ comparisons. Healthy controls reportedly lacked the autoreactive clonotypes serially found in patients' blood.

The clonotype originates from a human donor with narcolepsy. Material: CD45RA- memory CD4+ T cells from PBMCs. The chain uses TRBV19 and TRBJ1-1; 12 nucleotides agree with TRBD1. For the CDR3, the DNA is TGTGCCAGTACCCCCTCCGGGACAGGGGGCGTTGGGACTGAAGCTTTCTTT. Translating it yields CASTPSGTGGVGTEAFF.